The next 26 T cell receptor beta chains were all read from a single sample in a study of blood T cells in healthy people across ages. Through a sample-barcoded 5' primer and a J-beta primer mix, a second PCR was run for roughly 6 to 11 cycles. Using its own MiXCR run on the 5' RACE reads, TCRdb lists one record per CDR3 protein. The table has 800,000 or so distinct CDR3 sequences, roughly 25% seen once. The same sample was also studied in work on T cells of mothers and their children.

The sequencing input was blood. The receptor source for this set is a boy aged 5-17 years in good health.

The CDR3 protein is CASRQTGGDRRAFF. The CDR3 nucleotides are TGTGCCAGCAGACAGACAGGGGGCGATCGGAGGGCTTTCTTT. The chain is built from TRBV28 and TRBJ1-1; TRBD1 matches 10 bases. The germline V gene encodes CDR1 MDHEN and CDR2 SYDVKM. The CDR3 is made up of 14 amino acids. Trimming removed 6 bases from V and 11 bases from J; junction bases left unmatched: 12.

The V and J genes are TRBV20-1 and TRBJ2-1; TRBD2 matches at 7 bases. The germline CDR1 and CDR2 sequences are DFQATT and SNEGSKA (reference sequence). The CDR3 loop spans 14 amino acids. J lost 1 base, V lost 5 bases, and 5 bases had no gene match. CDR3 sequence: CSAPLALSYNEQFF. The CDR3 DNA is TGCAGTGCTCCACTAGCGTTGTCCTACAATGAGCAGTTCTTC.

This clonotype has a count of ten or more. The chain is built from TRBV20-1 and TRBJ1-4; 7 bases map to TRBD1. The CDR3 extends over 13 amino acids. The germline V gene encodes CDR1 DFQATT and CDR2 SNEGSKA (reference sequence). V was pared by 8 bases and J by 9 bases, with 12 bases of the junction left unmatched. CDR3 sequence reads: CSIPGTEAKKLFF. In DNA form, the CDR3 reads TGCAGTATACCCGGGACAGAAGCTAAAAAACTGTTTTTT.

The count of this clonotype is one. The gene calls are TRBV4-2 and TRBJ2-4; 8 nucleotides line up with TRBD2. Germline lookup yields CDR1 LGHNA and CDR2 YNFKEQ. The V gene end was trimmed by 6 bases and the J gene end by 0 bases; junction bases not matched to a gene: 10. The CDR3 runs to 17 residues. This chain's CDR3 is CASSQDFSGAAKNIQYF. CDR3 nucleotide sequence: TGTGCCAGCAGTCAGGATTTTAGCGGGGCAGCCAAAAACATTCAGTACTTC.

On this clonotype itself: One end of the junction does not line up with germline, which may come from a read error. The chain is built from TRBV20-1 and TRBJ2-5; TRBD2 aligns across 7 bases. The germline CDR1 and CDR2 sequences are DFQATT and SNEGSKA (reference sequence). This CDR3 spans 13 amino acids. CDR3: CSAPGLVYNERFF. CDR3 sequence (DNA): TGCAGTGCTCCCGGACTAGTTTACAATGAGCGGTTCTTC.

This clonotype occurred once. The chain carries TRBV12-3 or TRBV12-4 and TRBJ1-1; possible D gene TRBD1, 5 bases. The CDR3 is 12 residues long. The V end lost 5 bases, the J end lost 7 bases, and 11 bases lay between the germline ends. The CDR3: CASSGGTREAFF. The CDR3 coding sequence is TGTGCCAGCAGTGGAGGGACCCGTGAAGCTTTCTTT.

This clonotype was seen only a few times. The rearrangement joins TRBV7-3 to TRBJ2-5; D not resolved. The DNA end favors TRBJ2-7, so the J call may be wrong. The germline CDR1 and CDR2 sequences are SGHTA and FQGTGA. The CDR3 length is 13 residues. The CDR3 sequence is CASSLPPFHEQYF. Written as DNA, the CDR3 is TGTGCCAGCAGCTTACCCCCATTCCACGAGCAGTACTTC.

Note on this clonotype: An end of the junction does not agree with germline; a read error may underlie this. This chain joins TRBV20-1 and TRBJ2-3, with 11 bases aligning to TRBD2. The CDR3 loop spans 15 amino acids. CDR1 DFQATT and CDR2 SNEGSKA come from the germline V gene (reference sequence). CDR3 sequence reads: CSAGERTSGGDTQYF. The DNA of the CDR3 is TGCAGTGCTGGAGAACGTACTAGCGGGGGCGATACGCAGTATTTT.

The rearrangement links TRBV7-2 to TRBJ1-5; unclear D gene. V shed 5 bases and J shed 3 bases, with 14 bases lying between them. CDR1 is SGHTA, CDR2 FQGNSA, per germline. The CDR3 consists of 15 residues. Here the CDR3 reads CASSEEIGYNQPQHF. The CDR3 DNA reads TGTGCCAGCAGCGAAGAGATAGGCTACAATCAGCCCCAGCATTTT.

This clonotype has more than one count but fewer than ten. V and J are TRBV14 and TRBJ2-7; perhaps D is TRBD1 or TRBD2 (5 bases each). V was clipped by 4 bases and J by 0 bases, with 16 bases between them. The CDR3 is 16 amino acids. Germline V lookup: CDR1 SGHDN, CDR2 FVKESK. CDR3 bases: TGTGCCAGCAGCCGCGCCGGGACCTGGGGCTCCTACGAGCAGTACTTC. Its protein product is CASSRAGTWGSYEQYF.

This clonotype has just a few counts. CDR3 bases: TGTGCCAGCAGCCCGAGGACTAGCGGGGGATTTAATGAGCAGTTCTTC. Translating it yields CASSPRTSGGFNEQFF. The chain couples TRBV7-6 to TRBJ2-1; 13 bases line up with TRBD2. The V gene's germline CDR1 is SGHVS and CDR2 FNYEAQ. V dropped 5 bases and J dropped 7; count of bases not matched to a gene: 8. The CDR3 is made up of 16 amino acids. Full variable domain (rest looked up from reference TRBV7-6 and TRBJ2-1): GAGVSQSPRYKVTKRGQDVALRCDPISGHVSLYWYRQALGQGPEFLTYFNYEAQQDKSGLPNDRFSAERPEGSISTLTIQRTEQRDSAMYRCASSPRTSGGFNEQFFGPGTRLTVL.

The chain carries TRBV28 and TRBJ2-1, with 9 bases matching TRBD1. Near its end, the DNA agrees better with TRBJ2-5, so the J call may be wrong. The germline V gene encodes CDR1 MDHEN and CDR2 SYDVKM. The CDR3 contains 15 residues. CDR3 nucleotide sequence: TGTGCCAGCACTGCCGGGACAGGGATAGGAGAGACCCAGTACTTC. Protein product: CASTAGTGIGETQYF.

Concerning this clonotype itself: Being one base from a much bigger clone, this may be a read error. This chain uses TRBV27 with TRBJ1-1; D remains unclear. This CDR3 region has 11 residues. Germline V gene lookup returns CDR1 MNHEY and CDR2 SMNVEV (reference sequence). Trimming stripped 7 bases from V and 1 base from J, with 4 bases between. DNA for the CDR3: TGTGCCAGCAAACAGAACACTGAAGCTTTCTTT. Protein sequence: CASKQNTEAFF.

The rearrangement links TRBV24-1 to TRBJ2-2; tentatively, D is TRBD1 or TRBD2 (5 bases each). Between the trimmed V and J ends, which lost 4 bases and 5 bases, there was a span of 16 bases. The CDR3 has 16 amino acids. Germline V gives CDR1 KGHDR, CDR2 SFDVKD. The CDR3 coding sequence is TGTGCCACCAGTGAAACAGGACTCAAGGGGACCGGGGAGCTGTTTTTT. This translates into CATSETGLKGTGELFF.

There are a few counts of this clonotype. The V gene is TRBV4-3, the J gene TRBJ1-4; no definite D call. The V end was cut by 1 base, the J end by 5 bases, with 11 bases between. Germline lookup yields CDR1 LGHNA and CDR2 YSLEER. This CDR3 comprises 15 residues. The CDR3 region has the DNA TGCGCCAGCAGCCAAGGCCCGTCCGGGAATGAAAAACTGTTTTTT. As protein: CASSQGPSGNEKLFF.

This clonotype appeared a few times. This chain links TRBV4-1 with TRBJ2-1; TRBD2 matches 9 bases. The DNA end is more similar to TRBJ2-7, so the J call may be wrong. CDR1 is MGHRA and CDR2 is YSYEKL in the germline V gene. The CDR3 runs to 13 residues. The CDR3 DNA reads as TGCGCCAGCAGCCAATGGACTAGCGAAGAGCAGTACTTC. Protein sequence: CASSQWTSEEQYF.

The chain has TRBV29-1 and TRBJ1-1; 9 bases line up with TRBD1. V shed 6 bases, J shed 8 bases, and the junction held 7 bases outside the gene matches. CDR3 length equals 12 residues. Germline V lookup: CDR1 SQVTM, CDR2 ANQGSEA. The CDR3 nucleotides are TGCAGCGTCGGGACAGGGAGTAGGGAAGCTTTCTTT. Translated: CSVGTGSREAFF.

The gene calls are TRBV24-1 and TRBJ2-5; weak D call: TRBD1 (6 bases). The CDR3 sequence is 16 residues long. Between the trimmed V and J ends, which lost 4 bases and 5 bases, there was a span of 19 bases. Germline V gene lookup returns CDR1 KGHDR and CDR2 SFDVKD. The CDR3 protein is CATSDSSTGLRETQYF. CDR3 sequence (DNA): TGTGCCACCAGTGACTCGAGCACAGGGTTACGCGAGACCCAGTACTTC.

This clonotype came up a few times. The chain recombines TRBV5-5 with TRBJ2-3; TRBD1 matches at 7 bases. Per the germline V gene, CDR1 is SGHKS and CDR2 is YYEKEE (reference sequence). This CDR3 has 14 residues. V trimming: 4 bases; J trimming: 6 bases; junction bases outside the gene matches: 8. In DNA, the CDR3 is TGTGCCAGCAGCGCCCGACAGGGATGGGATACGCAGTATTTT. Protein sequence: CASSARQGWDTQYF.

The chain couples TRBV20-1 to TRBJ2-3, with a possible D match to TRBD2 (7 bases). The CDR3 loop spans 16 amino acids. V gave up 1 base and J gave up 1 base, with 15 bases separating them. The germline V gene has CDR1 DFQATT and CDR2 SNEGSKA (reference sequence). The CDR3 DNA sequence: TGCAGTGCTAGAGCGGGGGGCTACCTACGCACAGATACGCAGTATTTT. Translation: CSARAGGYLRTDTQYF.

This rearrangement joins TRBV18 to TRBJ2-3; tentatively, D is TRBD2 (5 bases). The CDR3 extends over 15 amino acids. Per the germline V gene, CDR1 is KGHSH and CDR2 is LQKENI. Trimming took 1 base from V and 1 from J, leaving 9 bases between them. CDR3 loop: CASSPHRTGTDTQYF. CDR3 sequence (DNA): TGTGCCAGCTCACCACACCGGACTGGCACAGATACGCAGTATTTT.

The rearrangement links TRBV5-1 to TRBJ2-5; TRBD1 is a possible D gene (5 bases). The CDR3 runs 15 residues. Germline CDR1 reads SGHRS; CDR2 reads YFSETQ. Trimming took 0 bases from V and 4 from J, leaving 13 bases between them. CDR3 amino acids: CASSLVGAIRETQYF. In DNA form, the CDR3 reads TGCGCCAGCAGCTTGGTTGGGGCCATCCGAGAGACCCAGTACTTC.

In its sample, this clonotype was seen a few times. The genes are TRBV4-1 and TRBJ2-1; 8 positions agree with TRBD1. CDR1 and CDR2 (germline): MGHRA, YSYEKL. The CDR3 runs to 17 residues. The V segment lost 0 bases and the J segment 9 bases; nucleotides outside the gene matches: 13. The CDR3 is CASSQEVTGVMGSEQFF. The CDR3 DNA reads as TGCGCCAGCAGCCAAGAGGTGACAGGGGTGATGGGGTCTGAGCAGTTCTTC.

The CDR3 here is CASSHRQGAYETQYF. CDR3 coding DNA: TGCGCCAGCAGCCACCGACAGGGGGCTTATGAGACCCAGTACTTC. V usage is TRBV4-1 and J usage is TRBJ2-5; 10 bases are shared with TRBD1. The J segment lost 5 bases and the V segment lost 3 bases, leaving 6 bases of the junction unmatched. The CDR3 extends over 15 amino acids. Germline CDR1 reads MGHRA; CDR2 reads YSYEKL.

The chain uses TRBV6-5 and TRBJ2-3, with 10 bases matching TRBD1. With V trimmed by 6 bases and J by 2 bases, 5 bases remained unmatched. The V gene's germline CDR1 is MNHEY and CDR2 SVGAGI. CDR3 length equals 15 residues. CDR3 bases: TGTGCCAGCAGACCCGGGACAGGGGACACAGATACGCAGTATTTT. This gives the protein CASRPGTGDTDTQYF.

This clonotype turned up a few times. This chain uses TRBV7-9 with TRBJ1-1; no clear D. The germline gives CDR1 SEHNR, CDR2 FQNEAQ (reference sequence). V lost 4 bases to trimming and J lost 0 bases, with 9 bases between them. The CDR3 contains 14 residues. CDR3 coding DNA: TGTGCCAGCAGCTCACGAGCCATGAACACTGAAGCTTTCTTT. As protein: CASSSRAMNTEAFF.